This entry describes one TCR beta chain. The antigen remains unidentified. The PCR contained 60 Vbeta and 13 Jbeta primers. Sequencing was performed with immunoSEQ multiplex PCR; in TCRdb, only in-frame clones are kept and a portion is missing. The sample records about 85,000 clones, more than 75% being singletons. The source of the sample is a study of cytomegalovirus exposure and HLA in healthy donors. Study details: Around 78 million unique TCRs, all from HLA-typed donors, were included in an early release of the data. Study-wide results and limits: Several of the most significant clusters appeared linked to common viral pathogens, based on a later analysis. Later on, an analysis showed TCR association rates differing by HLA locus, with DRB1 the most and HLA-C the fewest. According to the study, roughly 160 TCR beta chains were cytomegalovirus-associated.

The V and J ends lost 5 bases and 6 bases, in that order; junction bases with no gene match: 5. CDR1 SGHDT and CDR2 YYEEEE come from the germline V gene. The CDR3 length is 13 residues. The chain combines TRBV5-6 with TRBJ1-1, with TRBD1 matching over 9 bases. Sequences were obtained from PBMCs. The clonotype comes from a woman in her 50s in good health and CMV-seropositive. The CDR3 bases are TGTGCCAGCAGAAAACAGGGGGCGGCTGAAGCTTTCTTT. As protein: CASRKQGAAEAFF.